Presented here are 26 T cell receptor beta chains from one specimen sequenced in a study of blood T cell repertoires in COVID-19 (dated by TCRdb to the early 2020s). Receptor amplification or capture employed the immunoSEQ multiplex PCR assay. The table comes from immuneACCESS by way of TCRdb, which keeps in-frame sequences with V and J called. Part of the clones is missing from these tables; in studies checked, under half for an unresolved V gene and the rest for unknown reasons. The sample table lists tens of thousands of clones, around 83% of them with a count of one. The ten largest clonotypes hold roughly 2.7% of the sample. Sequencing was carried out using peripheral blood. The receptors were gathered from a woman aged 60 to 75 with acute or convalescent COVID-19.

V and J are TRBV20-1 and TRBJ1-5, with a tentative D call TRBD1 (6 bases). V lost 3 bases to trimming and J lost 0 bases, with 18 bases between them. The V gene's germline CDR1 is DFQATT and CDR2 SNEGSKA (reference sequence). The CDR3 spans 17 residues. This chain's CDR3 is CSASLFRGQFSNQPQHF. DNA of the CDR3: TGCAGTGCTAGTCTTTTTCGCGGACAGTTTAGCAATCAGCCCCAGCATTTT.

The CDR3 is CASSQDSGQGNQPQHF. As DNA, the CDR3 is TGTGCCAGCAGCCAAGATTCCGGCCAGGGCAATCAGCCCCAGCATTTT. The V gene is TRBV4-2, the J gene TRBJ1-5; no reliable D call. CDR1 and CDR2 from the germline V gene are LGHNA and YNFKEQ. V gave up 0 bases and J gave up 2 bases, with 11 bases separating them. The CDR3 contains 16 residues.

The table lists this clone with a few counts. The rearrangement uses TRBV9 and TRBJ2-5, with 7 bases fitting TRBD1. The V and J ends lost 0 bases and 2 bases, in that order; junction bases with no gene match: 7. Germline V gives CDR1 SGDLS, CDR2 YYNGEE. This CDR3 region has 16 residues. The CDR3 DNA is TGTGCCAGCAGCGTAGAGGGGTGGGGACAGCAAGAGACCCAGTACTTC. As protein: CASSVEGWGQQETQYF.

CDR3 in amino acids: CASTFTANTGELFF. CDR3 nucleotide sequence: TGTGCCAGCACCTTTACAGCGAACACCGGGGAGCTGTTTTTT. The chain is built from TRBV2 and TRBJ2-2; D not resolved. The V gene lost 7 bases and the J gene lost 0 bases, with 9 bases spanning the gap. The CDR3 spans 14 residues. CDR1 is SNHLY, CDR2 FYNNEI, per germline.

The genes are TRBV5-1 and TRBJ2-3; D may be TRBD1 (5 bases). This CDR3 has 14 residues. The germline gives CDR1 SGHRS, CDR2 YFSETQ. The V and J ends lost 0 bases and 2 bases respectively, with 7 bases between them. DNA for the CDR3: TGCGCCAGCAGCTTGGGGACACCCACAGATACGCAGTATTTT. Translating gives CASSLGTPTDTQYF.

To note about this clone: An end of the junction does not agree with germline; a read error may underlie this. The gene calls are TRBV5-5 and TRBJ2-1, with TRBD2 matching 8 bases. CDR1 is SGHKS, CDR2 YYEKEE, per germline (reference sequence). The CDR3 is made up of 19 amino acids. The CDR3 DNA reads TGTGCCCGCAGCTTAGGACGAGAAAACCGGGGGGGTAGACACAATGAGCAGTTCTTC. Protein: CARSLGRENRGGRHNEQFF.

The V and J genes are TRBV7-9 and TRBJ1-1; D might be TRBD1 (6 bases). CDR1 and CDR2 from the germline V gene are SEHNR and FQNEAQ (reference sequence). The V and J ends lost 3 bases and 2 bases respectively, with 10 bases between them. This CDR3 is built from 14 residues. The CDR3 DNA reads TGTGCCAGCAGCTTCGACAGGTTTAACACTGAAGCTTTCTTT. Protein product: CASSFDRFNTEAFF.

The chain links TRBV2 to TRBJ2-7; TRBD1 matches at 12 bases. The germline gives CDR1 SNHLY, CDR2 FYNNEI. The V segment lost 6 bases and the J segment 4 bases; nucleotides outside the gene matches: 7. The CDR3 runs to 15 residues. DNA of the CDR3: TGTGCCAGCAGGCGCCGGGACAGGGGGCAGTACGAGCAGTACTTC. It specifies CASRRRDRGQYEQYF.

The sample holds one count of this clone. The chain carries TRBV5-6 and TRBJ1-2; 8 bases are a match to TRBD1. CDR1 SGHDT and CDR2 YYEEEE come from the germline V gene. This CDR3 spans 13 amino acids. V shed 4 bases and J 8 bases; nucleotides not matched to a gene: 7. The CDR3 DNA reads TGTGCCAGCAGCGGGACAGGCGCGGGGGGCTACACCTTC. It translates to CASSGTGAGGYTF.

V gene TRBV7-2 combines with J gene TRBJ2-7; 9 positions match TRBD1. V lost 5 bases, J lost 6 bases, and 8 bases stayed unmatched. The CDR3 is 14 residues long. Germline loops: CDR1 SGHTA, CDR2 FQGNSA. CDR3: CASSLRQGVGEQYF. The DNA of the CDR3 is TGTGCCAGCAGCCTTAGACAGGGGGTGGGCGAGCAGTACTTC.

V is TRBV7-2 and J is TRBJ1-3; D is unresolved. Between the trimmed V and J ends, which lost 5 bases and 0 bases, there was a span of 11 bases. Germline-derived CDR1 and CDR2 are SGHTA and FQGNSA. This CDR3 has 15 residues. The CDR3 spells CASSPNGFSGNTIYF. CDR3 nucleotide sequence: TGTGCCAGCAGCCCCAACGGGTTCTCTGGAAACACCATATATTTT.

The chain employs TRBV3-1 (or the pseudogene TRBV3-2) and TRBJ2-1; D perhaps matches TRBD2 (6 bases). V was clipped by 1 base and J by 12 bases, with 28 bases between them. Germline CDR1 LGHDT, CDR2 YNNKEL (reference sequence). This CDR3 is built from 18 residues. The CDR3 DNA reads TGTGCCAGCAGCCAAGGGTGGGGTGTGGGAGGCCTTCAGTCGGCGCAGTTCTTC. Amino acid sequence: CASSQGWGVGGLQSAQFF.

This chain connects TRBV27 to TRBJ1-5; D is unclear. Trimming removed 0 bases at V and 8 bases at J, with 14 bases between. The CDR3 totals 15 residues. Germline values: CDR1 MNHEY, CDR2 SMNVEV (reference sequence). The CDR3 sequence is CASSLSNGRSEPQHF. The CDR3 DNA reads TGTGCCAGCAGTTTATCGAATGGCAGGTCCGAGCCCCAGCATTTT.

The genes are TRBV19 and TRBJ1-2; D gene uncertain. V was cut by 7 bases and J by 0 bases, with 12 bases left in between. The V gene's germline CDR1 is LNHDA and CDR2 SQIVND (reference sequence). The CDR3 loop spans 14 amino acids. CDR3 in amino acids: CASNLRVANYGYTF. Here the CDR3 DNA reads TGTGCCAGTAATCTGCGGGTAGCTAACTATGGCTACACCTTC.

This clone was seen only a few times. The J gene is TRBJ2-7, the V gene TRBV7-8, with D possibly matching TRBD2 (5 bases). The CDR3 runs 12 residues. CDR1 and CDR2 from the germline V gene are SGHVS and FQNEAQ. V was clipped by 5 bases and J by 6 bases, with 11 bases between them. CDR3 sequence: CASSPDRGEQYF. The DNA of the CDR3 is TGTGCCAGCAGCCCTGATCGGGGCGAGCAGTACTTC. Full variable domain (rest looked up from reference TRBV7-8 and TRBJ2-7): GAGVSQSPRYKVAKRGQDVALRCDPISGHVSLFWYQQALGQGPEFLTYFQNEAQLDKSGLPSDRFFAERPEGSVSTLKIQRTQQEDSAVYLCASSPDRGEQYFGPGTRLTVT.

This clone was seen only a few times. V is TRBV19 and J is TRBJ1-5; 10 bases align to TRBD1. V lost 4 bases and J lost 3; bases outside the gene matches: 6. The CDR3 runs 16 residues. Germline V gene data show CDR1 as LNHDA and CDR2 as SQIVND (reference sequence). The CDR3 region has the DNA TGTGCCAGTAGTACCCGGGACAGGGGATACAATCAGCCCCAGCATTTT. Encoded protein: CASSTRDRGYNQPQHF. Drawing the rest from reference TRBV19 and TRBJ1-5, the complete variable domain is DGGITQSPKYLFRKEGQNVTLSCEQNLNHDAMYWYRQDPGQGLRLIYYSQIVNDFQKGDIAEGYSVSREKKESFPLTVTSAQKNPTAFYLCASSTRDRGYNQPQHFGDGTRLSIL.

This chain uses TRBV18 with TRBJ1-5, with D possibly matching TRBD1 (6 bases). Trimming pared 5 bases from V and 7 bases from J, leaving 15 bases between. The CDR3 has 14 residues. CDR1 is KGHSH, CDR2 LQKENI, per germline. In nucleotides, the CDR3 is TGTGCCAGCTCATCCCAGGGGATGGGGCAGCCCCAGCATTTT. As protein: CASSSQGMGQPQHF.

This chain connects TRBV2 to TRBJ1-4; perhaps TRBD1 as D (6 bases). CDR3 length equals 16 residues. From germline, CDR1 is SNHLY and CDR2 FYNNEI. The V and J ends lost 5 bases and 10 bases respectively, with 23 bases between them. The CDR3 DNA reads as TGTGCCAGCAGTTCCGACCCCCAGGGGTGGGGCGGAAAACTGTTTTTT. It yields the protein CASSSDPQGWGGKLFF.

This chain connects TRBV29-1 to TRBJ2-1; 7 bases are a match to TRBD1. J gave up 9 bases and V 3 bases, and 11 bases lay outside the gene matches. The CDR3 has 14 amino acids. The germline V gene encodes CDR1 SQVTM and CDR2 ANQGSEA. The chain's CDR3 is CSVDPSRGSGEQFF. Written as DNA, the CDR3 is TGCAGCGTTGATCCCTCCAGGGGGTCGGGTGAGCAGTTCTTC.

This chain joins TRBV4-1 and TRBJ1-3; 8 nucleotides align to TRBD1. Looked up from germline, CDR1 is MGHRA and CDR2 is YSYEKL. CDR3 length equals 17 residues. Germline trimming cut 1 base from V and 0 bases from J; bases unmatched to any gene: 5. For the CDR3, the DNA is TGCGCCAGCAGCCAAGTGGGACAGGTGAGCTCTGGAAACACCATATATTTT. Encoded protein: CASSQVGQVSSGNTIYF.

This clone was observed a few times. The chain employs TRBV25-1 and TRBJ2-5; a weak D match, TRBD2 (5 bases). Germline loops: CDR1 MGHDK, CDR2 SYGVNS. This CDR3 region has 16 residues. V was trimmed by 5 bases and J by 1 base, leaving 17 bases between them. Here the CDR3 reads CASSTRGRILQETQYF. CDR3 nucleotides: TGTGCCAGCAGTACTCGGGGAAGGATACTCCAAGAGACCCAGTACTTC.

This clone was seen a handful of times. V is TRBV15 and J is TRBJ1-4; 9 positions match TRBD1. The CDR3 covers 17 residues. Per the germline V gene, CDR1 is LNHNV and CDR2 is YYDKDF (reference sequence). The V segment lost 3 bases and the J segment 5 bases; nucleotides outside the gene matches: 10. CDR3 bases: TGTGCCACCAGCAGCAACCCCGCGGGGACAGGGAATGAAAAACTGTTTTTT. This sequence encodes CATSSNPAGTGNEKLFF.

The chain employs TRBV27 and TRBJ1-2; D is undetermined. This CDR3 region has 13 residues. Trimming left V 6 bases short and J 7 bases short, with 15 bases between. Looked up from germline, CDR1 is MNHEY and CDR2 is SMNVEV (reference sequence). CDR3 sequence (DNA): TGTGCCAGCAGGACTGGATCAGGAGGTGGCTACACCTTC. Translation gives CASRTGSGGGYTF.

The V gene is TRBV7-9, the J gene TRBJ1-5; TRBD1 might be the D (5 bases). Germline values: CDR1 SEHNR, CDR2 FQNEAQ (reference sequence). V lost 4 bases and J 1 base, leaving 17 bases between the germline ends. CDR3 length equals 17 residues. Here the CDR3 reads CASSSHLGHSSNQPQHF. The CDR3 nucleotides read TGTGCCAGCAGCTCACACCTCGGACACAGCAGCAATCAGCCCCAGCATTTT. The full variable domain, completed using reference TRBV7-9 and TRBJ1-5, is DTGVSQNPRHKITKRGQNVTFRCDPISEHNRLYWYRQTLGQGPEFLTYFQNEAQLEKSRLLSDRFSAERPKGSFSTLEIQRTEQGDSAMYLCASSSHLGHSSNQPQHFGDGTRLSIL.

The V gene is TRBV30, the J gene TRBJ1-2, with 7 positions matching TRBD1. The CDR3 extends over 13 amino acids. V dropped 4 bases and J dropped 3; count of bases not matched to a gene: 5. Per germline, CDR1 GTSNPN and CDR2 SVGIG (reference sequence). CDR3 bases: TGTGCCTGGAACAGGGGACTTCACTATGGCTACACCTTC. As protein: CAWNRGLHYGYTF.

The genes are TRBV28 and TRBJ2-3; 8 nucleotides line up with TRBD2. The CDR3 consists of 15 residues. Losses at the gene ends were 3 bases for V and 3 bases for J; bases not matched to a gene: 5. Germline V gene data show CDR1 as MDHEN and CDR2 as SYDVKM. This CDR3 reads CASSLPGGGTDTQYF. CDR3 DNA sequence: TGTGCCAGCAGTTTGCCCGGGGGGGGGACAGATACGCAGTATTTT.